This is a list of T cell receptor beta chains from one sample in a study of shared clonotypes between healthy human individuals. TCRdb's table, derived via immunoSEQ multiplex PCR, lists solely in-frame clones and lacks some. The sample carries 1.5 million to 2.5 million clones, about 95% recorded once. Specimen: naive CD8+ T cells sorted from blood. These receptors came from a man younger than 30 in good health. Both conserved end residues are part of each CDR3. Each record gives: clone size, V gene, J gene, D gene, CDR3 protein, CDR3 DNA. The D gene is left open where the match is weak. Size is omitted from some rows. Given values are once, few, many or a class for expanded clones.

NA	TRBV5-6	TRBJ2-3	NA	CASSLWGNRGYF	TGTGCCAGCAGCTTGTGGGGCAACCGTGGGTATTTT
once	TRBV6-5	TRBJ2-1	TRBD1	CASGTGEANEQFF	TGTGCCAGCGGGACAGGGGAGGCCAATGAGCAGTTCTTC
NA	TRBV6-1	TRBJ2-7	NA	CASSEARALSYEQYF	TGTGCCAGCAGTGAAGCCCGGGCCCTCTCCTACGAGCAGTACTTC
NA	TRBV6-5	TRBJ1-5	NA	CASSYSAGANQPQHF	TGTGCCAGCAGTTACTCGGCAGGGGCCAATCAGCCCCAGCATTTT
NA	TRBV27	TRBJ1-2	NA	CASSSSGAWDGYTF	TGTGCCAGCAGTTCCTCGGGGGCGTGGGATGGCTACACCTTC
once	TRBV6-6	TRBJ2-7	NA	CASSYSWGEGEQYF	TGTGCCAGCAGTTACTCTTGGGGCGAAGGCGAGCAGTACTTC
NA	TRBV5-4	TRBJ1-2	NA	CASSPLSSGDIGGYTF	TGTGCCAGCAGCCCGCTGAGTTCGGGGGATATTGGTGGCTACACCTTC
NA	TRBV9	TRBJ1-3	NA	CASSVVGSGNTIYF	TGTGCCAGCAGCGTAGTGGGCTCCGGAAACACCATATATTTT
NA	TRBV29-1	TRBJ2-1	TRBD1	CSVESRGNEQFF	TGCAGCGTTGAGTCCAGGGGGAATGAGCAGTTCTTC
NA	TRBV27	TRBJ2-1	NA	CASTPSGWREQFF	TGTGCCAGCACCCCATCGGGTTGGCGTGAGCAGTTCTTC
NA	TRBV10-3	TRBJ2-5	NA	CAISDTRAGAHLTQYF	TGTGCCATCAGTGACACCCGGGCAGGGGCCCATCTAACCCAGTACTTC
NA	TRBV27	TRBJ2-7	TRBD1	CASSSTGASYEQYF	TGTGCCAGCAGTTCTACAGGGGCCTCCTACGAGCAGTACTTC
NA	TRBV4-1	TRBJ2-7	NA	CASSQDENFYEQYF	TGCGCCAGCAGCCAAGATGAGAATTTCTACGAGCAGTACTTC
NA	TRBV27	TRBJ1-1	NA	CASSFARGNTEAFF	TGTGCCAGCAGTTTCGCTCGGGGGAACACTGAAGCTTTCTTT
NA	TRBV10-1	TRBJ2-2	TRBD2	CASSWTSTGELFF	TGCGCCAGCAGTTGGACTAGCACCGGGGAGCTGTTTTTT
NA	TRBV5-1	TRBJ2-5	NA	CASSDDVRETQYF	TGCGCCAGCAGCGACGACGTCCGGGAGACCCAGTACTTC
NA	TRBV6-6	TRBJ1-5	NA	CASSYRGEGQPQHF	TGTGCCAGCAGTTACCGGGGGGAGGGTCAGCCCCAGCATTTT
NA	TRBV9	TRBJ2-7	TRBD2	CASSRTLAGRGEQYF	TGTGCCAGCAGCCGTACACTAGCGGGGCGTGGCGAGCAGTACTTC
NA	TRBV7-9	TRBJ2-3	NA	CASSLELEVDTQYF	TGTGCCAGCAGCTTAGAACTAGAGGTAGATACGCAGTATTTT
NA	TRBV6-5	TRBJ2-7	NA	CASSYSSLSGYEQYF	TGTGCCAGCAGTTACTCGAGCCTTAGTGGCTACGAGCAGTACTTC
NA	TRBV28	TRBJ2-7	NA	CASSTPPGGLRYEQYF	TGTGCCAGCAGTACGCCCCCAGGGGGGTTAAGGTACGAGCAGTACTTC
NA	TRBV6-1	TRBJ1-1	NA	CASSEVRGDTEAFF	TGTGCCAGCAGTGAAGTCAGAGGGGACACTGAAGCTTTCTTT
NA	TRBV5-4	TRBJ2-1	NA	CASSIPQGGGEFNEQFF	TGTGCCAGCAGCATCCCCCAGGGTGGCGGGGAATTCAATGAGCAGTTCTTC